This TCR beta chain was obtained from a study of cytomegalovirus exposure and HLA in healthy donors. V was trimmed by 0 bases and J by 6 bases, leaving 11 bases between them. This CDR3 contains 14 residues. Germline assignment: CDR1 MNHEY and CDR2 SVGAGI. In the PCR, 60 Vbeta and 13 Jbeta primers were used. Per the original data handling: Later, an analysis found around 80 million unique TCR beta chains, and roughly 10 million of these were shared. The assay was immunoSEQ multiplex PCR, and TCRdb's table has in-frame clones only and misses some. Clone size and V and J calls were adopted from that table, with D and trimming inferred from the DNA. The sample table includes about 54,000 clones.

The chain uses TRBV6-5 and TRBJ1-2, with D hard to call. Sample: PBMCs. The origin of this receptor is a woman in her thirties or forties in good health and CMV-seronegative. The CDR3 nucleotides are TGTGCCAGCAGTTACTCTGGGCCAGAAGATGGCTACACCTTC. Protein: CASSYSGPEDGYTF.